The rows below give T cell receptor beta chains drawn from one sample of a study of cytomegalovirus exposure and HLA in healthy donors. This table comes from immunoSEQ multiplex PCR, and its TCRdb copy is limited to in-frame clones, with some not included. In the table there are some 110,000 clones, roughly 85% of which are singletons. Sequences were obtained from PBMCs. These receptors came from a man younger than 45 in good health and CMV-seropositive. The CDR3 runs from the conserved cysteine through the conserved F or W. The D gene is left open where the match is weak. The size entry is marked missing in some rows and otherwise reads once, few, many or a size class.

v_gene	d_gene	abundance	j_gene	CDR3aa	CDR3nt
TRBV9	TRBD2	.	TRBJ2-3	CASSVGLAGIDTQYF	TGTGCCAGCAGCGTAGGGCTAGCGGGCATAGATACGCAGTATTTT
TRBV15	.	.	TRBJ1-5	CATSTQGAGAQHF	TGTGCCACCAGCACCCAAGGCGCGGGAGCTCAGCATTTT
TRBV25-1	TRBD1	.	TRBJ2-1	CASSELTGQYEQFF	TGTGCCAGCAGTGAACTGACAGGGCAATATGAGCAGTTCTTC
TRBV2	.	.	TRBJ2-7	CASSDTDRTYEQYF	TGTGCCAGCAGTGACACTGACAGGACCTACGAGCAGTACTTC
TRBV9	TRBD2	.	TRBJ2-1	CASSSGTSPNEQFF	TGTGCCAGCAGTTCCGGGACTAGTCCCAATGAGCAGTTCTTC
TRBV2	TRBD1	.	TRBJ2-3	CASIRPGQGSTQYF	TGTGCCAGCATCAGACCGGGACAGGGTTCTACGCAGTATTTT
TRBV5-1	.	.	TRBJ1-1	CASSFSVGGGTEAFF	TGCGCCAGCAGCTTCTCGGTCGGAGGAGGAACTGAAGCTTTCTTT
TRBV19	.	.	TRBJ2-2	CASSINPGLMNTGELFF	TGTGCCAGTAGTATAAATCCGGGACTCATGAACACCGGGGAGCTGTTTTTT
TRBV28	TRBD1	.	TRBJ2-1	CASSVLFWTGEFGNEQFF	TGTGCCAGCAGTGTTTTATTTTGGACAGGGGAATTCGGTAATGAGCAGTTCTTC
TRBV6-4	TRBD1	.	TRBJ1-6	CASRLGTGNSPLHF	TGTGCCAGCAGACTAGGGACAGGAAATTCACCCCTCCACTTT
TRBV5-6	.	medium-sized	TRBJ2-7	CASSSYSGGGVEQYF	TGTGCCAGCAGCTCCTACTCTGGCGGGGGCGTGGAGCAGTACTTC
TRBV30	.	once	TRBJ1-4	CAWAKQGANEKLFF	TGTGCCTGGGCAAAACAGGGTGCTAATGAAAAACTGTTTTTT
TRBV30	TRBD1	.	TRBJ1-1	CAGQEGTEAFF	TGTGCCGGACAGGAAGGAACTGAAGCTTTCTTT
TRBV2	.	.	TRBJ1-1	CASRWPAEAFF	TGTGCCAGCAGGTGGCCCGCTGAAGCTTTCTTT
TRBV28	TRBD2	few	TRBJ2-3	CASGTRHTDTQYF	TGTGCCAGCGGGACTAGGCACACAGATACGCAGTATTTT
TRBV5-1	.	.	TRBJ1-3	CASRGSSGNTIYF	TGCGCCAGCAGGGGGAGCTCTGGAAACACCATATATTTT
TRBV6-1	TRBD1	.	TRBJ2-6	CASSKGQGSGANVLTF	TGTGCCAGCAGTAAAGGACAGGGGTCTGGGGCCAACGTCCTGACTTTC
TRBV18	TRBD1	.	TRBJ2-5	CASSQNGQGETQYF	TGTGCCAGCTCACAAAATGGACAGGGGGAGACTCAGTACTTC
TRBV5-1	TRBD1	.	TRBJ2-1	CASSPDRVYNEQFF	TGCGCCAGCAGCCCCGACAGGGTTTACAATGAGCAGTTCTTC
TRBV30	TRBD1	once	TRBJ2-1	CAWSTWDSYNEQFF	TGTGCCTGGAGTACCTGGGACAGTTACAATGAGCAGTTCTTC
TRBV19	TRBD2	.	TRBJ2-2	CASRGSQSTGELFF	TGTGCCAGTCGCGGGAGCCAGAGCACCGGGGAGCTGTTTTTT
TRBV10-2	TRBD1	once	TRBJ1-5	CASSPGTDYQPQHF	TGCGCCAGCAGCCCCGGGACAGACTATCAGCCCCAGCATTTT
TRBV13	TRBD1	.	TRBJ1-2	CASSPDRGFYGYTF	TGTGCCAGCAGCCCGGACAGGGGGTTTTATGGCTACACCTTC
TRBV5-1	.	.	TRBJ2-3	CASSLALDTQYF	TGCGCCAGCAGCTTGGCCCTAGATACGCAGTATTTT
TRBV2	TRBD2	.	TRBJ2-5	CASRWTSGGAETQYF	TGTGCCAGCAGATGGACTAGCGGGGGAGCAGAGACCCAGTACTTC
TRBV4-1	.	few	TRBJ2-1	CASSQEWLAGYNEQFF	TGCGCCAGCAGCCAAGAGTGGCTAGCCGGTTACAATGAGCAGTTCTTC
TRBV7-2	TRBD1	.	TRBJ1-5	CASSQIGGQGAHLHPQHF	TGTGCCAGCAGCCAAATTGGGGGACAGGGGGCCCATCTACACCCCCAGCATTTT
TRBV7-2	.	medium-sized	TRBJ2-2	CASRGGLLFTGELFF	TGTGCCAGCAGGGGGGGGCTCCTATTCACCGGGGAGCTGTTTTTT
TRBV5-1	TRBD1	.	TRBJ1-3	CASSSKPGQGFGNTIYF	TGCGCCAGCAGCTCTAAACCGGGACAGGGATTCGGAAACACCATATATTTT
TRBV13	.	.	TRBJ1-1	CASSAGVLTEAFF	TGTGCCAGCAGCGCAGGGGTTTTAACTGAAGCTTTCTTT
TRBV15	.	.	TRBJ1-2	CATSRGTDGYTF	TGTGCCACCAGCAGAGGGACAGATGGCTACACCTTC
TRBV5-5	.	once	TRBJ1-2	CASGTQGKHGYTF	TGTGCCAGTGGTACGCAGGGTAAACATGGCTACACCTTC
TRBV7-3	.	.	TRBJ2-2	CASSRQGINTGELFF	TGTGCCAGCAGCCGGCAGGGGATAAACACCGGGGAGCTGTTTTTT
TRBV7-6	.	.	TRBJ2-2	CASSLEQALNTGELFF	TGTGCCAGCAGCTTGGAACAGGCCCTAAACACCGGGGAGCTGTTTTTT
TRBV27	TRBD2	.	TRBJ2-1	CASSLHPDTSGSSYNEQFF	TGTGCCAGCAGTTTACACCCGGATACTAGCGGGAGCTCCTACAATGAGCAGTTCTTC
TRBV19	.	.	TRBJ1-4	CASSISGVGNEKLFF	TGTGCCAGTAGTATAAGCGGGGTCGGGAATGAAAAACTGTTTTTT
TRBV19	.	.	TRBJ1-3	CASIKTVTSGNTIYF	TGTGCCAGTATTAAAACAGTCACCTCTGGAAACACCATATATTTT
TRBV29-1	.	few	TRBJ2-5	CSVGLFAYKEETQYF	TGCAGCGTTGGGCTGTTCGCCTACAAGGAGGAGACCCAGTACTTC
TRBV5-5	TRBD1	.	TRBJ1-4	CASSRTLDRDNEKLFF	TGTGCCAGCAGCCGGACCCTGGACAGGGATAATGAAAAACTGTTTTTT
TRBV5-1	.	.	TRBJ2-7	CASSLGTVRVDEQYF	TGCGCCAGCAGCTTGGGTACCGTCAGGGTTGACGAGCAGTACTTC
TRBV19	.	.	TRBJ2-2	CASSIGQLPVPGELFF	TGTGCCAGTAGTATTGGGCAGCTCCCTGTACCTGGGGAGCTGTTTTTT
TRBV9	.	.	TRBJ1-6	CASSVEGQVNSPLHF	TGTGCCAGCAGCGTAGAAGGTCAGGTCAATTCACCCCTCCACTTT